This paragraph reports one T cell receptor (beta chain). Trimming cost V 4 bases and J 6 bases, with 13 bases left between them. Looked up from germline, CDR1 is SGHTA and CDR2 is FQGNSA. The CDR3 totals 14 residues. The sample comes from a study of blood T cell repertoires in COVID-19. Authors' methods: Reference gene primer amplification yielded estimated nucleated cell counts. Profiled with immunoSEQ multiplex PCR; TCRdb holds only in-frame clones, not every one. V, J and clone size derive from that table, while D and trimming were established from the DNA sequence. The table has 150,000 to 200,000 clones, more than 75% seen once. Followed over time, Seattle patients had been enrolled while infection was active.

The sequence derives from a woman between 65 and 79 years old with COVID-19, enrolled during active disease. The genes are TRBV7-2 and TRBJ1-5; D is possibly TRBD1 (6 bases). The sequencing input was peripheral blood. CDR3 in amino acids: CASSSAGVGQPQHF. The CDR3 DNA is TGTGCCAGCAGCTCGGCAGGGGTCGGTCAGCCCCAGCATTTT.